This TCR beta chain was captured in a study of T cell repertoires in cytomegalovirus infection. The wider study: Both CMV infection and a matching HLA type were indicated by public TCR beta signatures. The study, taken as a whole, reports: In two of eight donors, the top clonotype was HLA-C-restricted CMV-specific. CMV carriers having the relevant HLA were flagged by cumulative public TCR beta family frequency.

With regard to this clonotype: Its antigen is currently unknown.

MiXCR, run by TCRdb on the reads, gives a single entry per CDR3 protein. The table has roughly 300,000 distinct CDR3 sequences, roughly 9.5% seen once. This TCR derives from a human donor in good health (CMV status not recorded). Some clones in this sample may be carry-over from other donors' samples. Sequenced input: PBMCs.

The CDR3 is CASSSPTGLAYNEQFF. The CDR3 DNA follows: TGTGCCAGCAGCTCCCCCACCGGGTTGGCCTACAATGAGCAGTTCTTC. V and J are TRBV28 and TRBJ2-1; unclear D gene. The CDR3 length is 16 residues. V was trimmed by 6 bases and J by 2 bases, leaving 17 bases between them. Germline lookup yields CDR1 MDHEN and CDR2 SYDVKM. The full variable domain, completed using reference TRBV28 and TRBJ2-1, is DVKVTQSSRYLVKRTGEKVFLECVQDMDHENMFWYRQDPGLGLRLIYFSYDVKMKEKGDIPEGYSVSREKKERFSLILESASTNQTSMYLCASSSPTGLAYNEQFFGPGTRLTVL.